Sequencing of this TCR beta chain was carried out in a study of shared clonotypes between healthy human individuals. As for the study in general: CD4 naive and memory got three plates each, CD8 naive two, CD8 memory one.

This clone was detected once. Antigen: not known. Study-wide results and caveats: Clonotypes shared by all four donors outscored non-shared clonotypes in generation probability.

Method: immunoSEQ multiplex PCR; TCRdb's copy keeps in-frame clones and lacks some. The sample consists of 2 million to 2.5 million clones, 93% of them appearing once. Donors included only healthy HIV-negative adults lacking recent acute infections or vaccinations. Splitting of CD4+ cells produced CD45RA+ naive and CD45RA-negative memory subsets. Per the germline V gene, CDR1 is LNHNV and CDR2 is YYDKDF (reference sequence). CDR3 size: 15 residues. Trimming stripped 8 bases from V and 3 bases from J, with 17 bases between. The gene calls are TRBV15 and TRBJ2-1; D might be TRBD2 (6 bases). Sequenced material: naive CD4+ T cells from PBMCs. The sample's subset: CD45RA+ positively selected. The sequence was obtained from a young man in good health. Some clones in this sample may be carry-over from other donors' samples. The CDR3 bases are TGTGCCACCGGGGGTAATAGCGGCCTCTACAATGAGCAGTTCTTC. Residues: CATGGNSGLYNEQFF.